This passage covers 13 T cell receptor beta chains from one sample sequenced in a study of PD-1 blockade in mismatch repair-deficient tumors. Clones were read by immunoSEQ multiplex PCR, and TCRdb kept only the in-frame ones, dropping some. This repertoire shows 35,000 or so clones, around 83% found once; its top ten account for roughly 4%. The specimen comprised peripheral blood, sampled roughly 76 weeks after starting pembrolizumab. The receptors originated from an adult with mismatch repair-deficient cancer.

The CDR3 coding sequence is TGCGCCAGCAGCCCCGGGACAGGGTGGACCGGGGAGCTGTTTTTT. Translating it yields CASSPGTGWTGELFF. The genes are TRBV10-1 and TRBJ2-2; 9 nucleotides agree with TRBD1. Per the germline V gene, CDR1 is WNHNN and CDR2 is SYGVQD (reference sequence). There are 15 residues in the CDR3. V dropped 6 bases and J dropped 5; count of bases not matched to a gene: 7.

This clone was seen just once. This chain links TRBV11-2 with TRBJ2-7; D remains ambiguous. The CDR3 loop spans 12 amino acids. The germline gives CDR1 SGHAT, CDR2 FQNNGV. Trimming stripped 7 bases from V and 6 bases from J, with 13 bases between. The CDR3, as DNA: TGTGCCAGCACCTCGTTCCGAGGCGAGCAGTACTTC. It encodes CASTSFRGEQYF.

The gene calls are TRBV9 and TRBJ2-3, with no clear D. The CDR3 has 13 amino acids. CDR1 SGDLS and CDR2 YYNGEE come from the germline V gene. The ends were cut back, 4 bases at V and 2 bases at J, with 8 bases in the middle. The DNA of the CDR3 is TGTGCCAGCAGCACCTGGACCACAGATACGCAGTATTTT. Protein sequence: CASSTWTTDTQYF. The whole variable domain, filled in from reference TRBV9 and TRBJ2-3, reads DSGVTQTPKHLITATGQRVTLRCSPRSGDLSVYWYQQSLDQGLQFLIQYYNGEERAKGNILERFSAQQFPDLHSELNLSSLELGDSALYFCASSTWTTDTQYFGPGTRLTVL.

The V gene is TRBV6-5, the J gene TRBJ2-2; D may correspond to TRBD1 or TRBD2 (6 bases each). This CDR3 is built from 15 residues. Germline V gene data show CDR1 as MNHEY and CDR2 as SVGAGI. Trimming shortened V by 7 bases and J by 7 bases, and 19 bases separated the two germline ends. The CDR3 sequence is CASIGLRGHGGELFF. CDR3 nucleotides: TGTGCCAGCATAGGGTTACGGGGGCATGGCGGGGAGCTGTTTTTT.

In its sample, this clone was seen once. This chain uses TRBV10-1 with TRBJ2-1; D may be TRBD1 or TRBD2 (5 bases each). CDR1 and CDR2 (germline): WNHNN, SYGVQD (reference sequence). The CDR3 is 15 residues long. Deletions cut 5 bases from V and 3 bases from J, with 14 bases between. The chain's CDR3 is CASSSGTEYYNEQFF. The CDR3 bases are TGCGCCAGCAGTTCTGGGACGGAGTACTACAATGAGCAGTTCTTC.

The gene calls are TRBV5-1 and TRBJ2-1; D is perhaps TRBD1 or TRBD2 (5 bases each). This CDR3 comprises 16 residues. Germline CDR1 reads SGHRS; CDR2 reads YFSETQ. V dropped 8 bases and J dropped 9 bases, with 27 bases sitting between them. Here the CDR3 DNA reads TGCGCCAGTCACCCCGGGGCCCCCACTAGTGAAATTGAGCAGTTCTTC. Amino acids: CASHPGAPTSEIEQFF. Combining the CDR3 with reference TRBV5-1 and TRBJ2-1 gives the whole variable domain KAGVTQTPRYLIKTRGQQVTLSCSPISGHRSVSWYQQTPGQGLQFLFEYFSETQRNKGNFPGRFSGRQFSNSRSEMNVSTLELGDSALYLCASHPGAPTSEIEQFFGPGTRLTVL.

The J gene is TRBJ2-3, the V gene TRBV11-2; TRBD2 agrees at 8 bases. The germline V gene has CDR1 SGHAT and CDR2 FQNNGV. The V gene end was trimmed by 5 bases and the J gene end by 1 base; junction bases not matched to a gene: 8. The length of the CDR3 is 16 residues. The CDR3 loop is CASSQTGTRGTDTQYF. CDR3 in DNA: TGTGCCAGCAGCCAAACCGGGACTAGAGGCACAGATACGCAGTATTTT.

The chain carries TRBV4-1 and TRBJ1-1; D is unclear. Germline V gives CDR1 MGHRA, CDR2 YSYEKL. V lost 2 bases to trimming and J lost 11 bases, with 12 bases between them. The CDR3 runs 12 residues. In DNA, the CDR3 is TGCGCCAGCAGCCAACTATACGGCCCGGCTTTCTTT. As protein: CASSQLYGPAFF.

This chain joins TRBV30 and TRBJ2-3, with D perhaps matching TRBD1 (5 bases). V shed 0 bases and J shed 2 bases, with 21 bases lying between them. Germline CDR1 reads GTSNPN; CDR2 reads SVGIG (reference sequence). The CDR3 spans 18 residues. In DNA, the CDR3 is TGTGCCTGGAGTGTAGCCCTTTGGGGCGGACATAACACAGATACGCAGTATTTT. Translation gives CAWSVALWGGHNTDTQYF.

This rearrangement joins TRBV19 to TRBJ2-1; TRBD2 might be the D (5 bases). V lost 0 bases and J lost 6, with 12 bases in between. The CDR3 loop spans 15 amino acids. Germline V gives CDR1 LNHDA, CDR2 SQIVND (reference sequence). CDR3 in amino acids: CASSIDYLTSNEQFF. In nucleotides, the CDR3 is TGTGCCAGTAGTATAGATTATCTTACTAGCAATGAGCAGTTCTTC.

The chain links TRBV28 to TRBJ2-3; D tentatively fits TRBD1 or TRBD2 (6 bases each). The germline V gene encodes CDR1 MDHEN and CDR2 SYDVKM. V was shortened by 4 bases and J by 5 bases, with 19 bases between the two germline ends. The CDR3 sequence is 16 residues long. The DNA of the CDR3 is TGTGCCAGCAGTTCCGTTGGAGGGGGGACGAAAGATACGCAGTATTTT. Translated: CASSSVGGGTKDTQYF.

V gene TRBV9 combines with J gene TRBJ2-5; no reliable D call. Germline CDR1 reads SGDLS; CDR2 reads YYNGEE. V dropped 0 bases and J dropped 0 bases, with 3 bases sitting between them. This CDR3 contains 13 residues. CDR3 sequence reads: CASSVGNQETQYF. The CDR3 nucleotides read TGTGCCAGCAGCGTAGGGAACCAAGAGACCCAGTACTTC.

The chain combines TRBV5-8 with TRBJ1-1; the match to TRBD1 covers 7 bases. CDR1 is SGHTS, CDR2 YDEGEE, per germline. The CDR3 is 14 amino acids. V shed 0 bases, J shed 7 bases, and the junction held 6 bases outside the gene matches. The CDR3 bases are TGTGCCAGCAGCTTGGCACAGGGGAGGGGTGAAGCTTTCTTT. Its protein product is CASSLAQGRGEAFF.